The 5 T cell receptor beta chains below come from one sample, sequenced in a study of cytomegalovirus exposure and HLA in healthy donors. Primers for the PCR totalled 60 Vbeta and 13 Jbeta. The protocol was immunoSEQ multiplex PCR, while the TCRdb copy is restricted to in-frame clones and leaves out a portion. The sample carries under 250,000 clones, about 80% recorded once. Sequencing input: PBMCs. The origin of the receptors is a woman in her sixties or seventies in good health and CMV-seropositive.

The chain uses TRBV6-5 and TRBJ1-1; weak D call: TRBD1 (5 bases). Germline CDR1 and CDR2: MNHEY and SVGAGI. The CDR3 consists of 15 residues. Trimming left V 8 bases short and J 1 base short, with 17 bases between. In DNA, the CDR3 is TGTGCCAGCCGAATCTTCCCGACAGAGAACACTGAAGCTTTCTTT. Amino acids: CASRIFPTENTEAFF.

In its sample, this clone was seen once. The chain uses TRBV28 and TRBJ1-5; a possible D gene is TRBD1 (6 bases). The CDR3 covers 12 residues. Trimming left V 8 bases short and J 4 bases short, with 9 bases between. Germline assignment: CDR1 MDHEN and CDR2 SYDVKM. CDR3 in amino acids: CASGTNNQPQHF. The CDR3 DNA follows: TGTGCCAGCGGGACAAATAATCAGCCCCAGCATTTT.

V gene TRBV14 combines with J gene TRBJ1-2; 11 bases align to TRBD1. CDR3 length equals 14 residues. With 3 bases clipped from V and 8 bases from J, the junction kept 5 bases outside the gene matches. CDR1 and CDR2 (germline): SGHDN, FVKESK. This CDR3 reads CASSHGQGAGGYTF. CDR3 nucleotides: TGTGCCAGCAGCCACGGACAGGGGGCGGGAGGCTACACCTTC.

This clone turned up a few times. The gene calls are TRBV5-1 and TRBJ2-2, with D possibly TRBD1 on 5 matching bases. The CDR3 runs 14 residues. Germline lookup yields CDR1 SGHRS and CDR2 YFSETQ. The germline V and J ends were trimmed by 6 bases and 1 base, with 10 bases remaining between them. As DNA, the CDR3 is TGCGCCAGCACTAAAACAGGGAACACCGGGGAGCTGTTTTTT. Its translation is CASTKTGNTGELFF.

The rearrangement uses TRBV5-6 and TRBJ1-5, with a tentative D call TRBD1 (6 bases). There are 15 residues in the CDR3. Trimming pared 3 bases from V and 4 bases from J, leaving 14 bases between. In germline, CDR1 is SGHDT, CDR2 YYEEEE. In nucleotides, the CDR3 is TGTGCCAGCAGCTGGTACAGGGTTAAGAATCAGCCCCAGCATTTT. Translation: CASSWYRVKNQPQHF. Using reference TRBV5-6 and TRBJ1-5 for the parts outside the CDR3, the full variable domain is DAGVTQSPTHLIKTRGQQVTLRCSPKSGHDTVSWYQQALGQGPQFIFQYYEEEERQRGNFPDRFSGHQFPNYSSELNVNALLLGDSALYLCASSWYRVKNQPQHFGDGTRLSIL.